This entry describes one TCR beta chain. The data originate from a study of CD8 T cells in ankylosing spondylitis. TCRdb re-derived calls from the 5' RACE reads in MiXCR, one entry per CDR3 protein. The sample carries around 250,000 distinct CDR3 sequences, around 11% recorded once. The CDR3 length is 12 residues. The germline V gene has CDR1 SGHTA and CDR2 FQGNSA. Trimming took off 6 bases at V and 6 bases at J, with 12 bases between the two ends. The TCR originated in a male donor with ankylosing spondylitis or in good health (not recorded which). Sequencing used blood, either unsorted or a sorted T cell fraction (not recorded which). The chain is built from TRBV7-2 and TRBJ2-7; TRBD1 is a possible D gene (6 bases). The CDR3 nucleotides are TGTGCCAGCAGGTCAGGGACACGCGAGCAGTACTTC. Its protein product is CASRSGTREQYF.